The 23 T cell receptor beta chains below all came from one sample that was sequenced in a study of CD8 T cells in ankylosing spondylitis. One entry per CDR3 protein, called by TCRdb with MiXCR from the 5' RACE reads. The sample holds roughly 280,000 distinct CDR3 sequences, 20% seen once. What was sequenced was blood, either unsorted or a sorted T cell fraction (not recorded which). The receptors here all came from a male donor with ankylosing spondylitis or in good health (not recorded which).

The rearrangement links TRBV6-4 to TRBJ2-1, with 15 bases fitting TRBD2. The germline gives CDR1 MRHNA, CDR2 SNTAGT. V shed 6 bases, J shed 6 bases, and the junction held 6 bases outside the gene matches. The CDR3 is made up of 16 amino acids. The CDR3 spells CASSLGLAGGFNEQFF. The CDR3 DNA follows: TGTGCCAGCAGCCTTGGACTAGCGGGGGGGTTCAATGAGCAGTTCTTC.

The rearrangement links TRBV5-1 to TRBJ2-3, with 9 bases aligning to TRBD2. J lost 4 bases, V lost 4 bases, and 4 bases had no gene match. From germline, CDR1 is SGHRS and CDR2 YFSETQ. The CDR3 runs 14 residues. The CDR3 sequence is CASSVGLASDTQYF. In DNA, the CDR3 is TGCGCCAGCAGCGTGGGACTAGCTTCAGATACGCAGTATTTT.

This clonotype was seen many times. The rearrangement joins TRBV15 to TRBJ1-4, with TRBD1 matching over 9 bases. Trimming cost V 5 bases and J 14 bases; bases outside gene matches: 6. The CDR3 totals 12 residues. Germline values: CDR1 LNHNV, CDR2 YYDKDF (reference sequence). The CDR3 here is CATSRTGASLFF. The CDR3 DNA sequence: TGTGCCACCAGCCGGACAGGGGCATCTCTGTTTTTT.

This clonotype occurred many times. The chain recombines TRBV20-1 with TRBJ2-5; the D is unclear. The CDR3 spans 15 residues. The germline V and J ends were trimmed by 2 bases and 1 base, with 14 bases remaining between them. The V gene's germline CDR1 is DFQATT and CDR2 SNEGSKA (reference sequence). The CDR3 region is CSARRARHLQETQYF. Written as DNA, the CDR3 is TGCAGTGCTAGAAGGGCCCGTCACCTCCAAGAGACCCAGTACTTC.

This clonotype appeared a few times. V is TRBV5-5 and J is TRBJ2-1, with 12 bases that match TRBD2. CDR1 is SGHKS and CDR2 is YYEKEE in the germline V gene (reference sequence). This CDR3 comprises 16 residues. The V segment lost 4 bases and the J segment 3 bases; nucleotides outside the gene matches: 5. The CDR3 region has the DNA TGTGCCAGCAGCCCAGGACTAGCGGGAAACTACAATGAGCAGTTCTTC. It is translated as CASSPGLAGNYNEQFF.

The chain combines TRBV27 with TRBJ2-5; 7 bases align to TRBD2. Trimming cost V 9 bases and J 5 bases; bases outside gene matches: 15. Looked up from germline, CDR1 is MNHEY and CDR2 is SMNVEV (reference sequence). The length of the CDR3 is 15 residues. The CDR3 sequence is CASRAESGVPETQYF. The DNA for the CDR3 is TGTGCCAGTCGCGCCGAGAGCGGGGTACCTGAGACCCAGTACTTC.

The chain recombines TRBV12-3 or TRBV12-4 with TRBJ1-2; TRBD1 aligns across 11 bases. The ends lost 3 bases at V and 4 bases at J; junction bases unmatched: 4. The length of the CDR3 is 15 residues. CDR3 sequence reads: CASSFPGQGVYGYTF. CDR3 DNA sequence: TGTGCCAGCAGTTTTCCGGGACAGGGGGTCTATGGCTACACCTTC.

This clonotype was counted a few times. The chain has TRBV4-2 and TRBJ2-5, with D hard to call. The germline CDR1 and CDR2 sequences are LGHNA and YNFKEQ. The CDR3 sequence is 14 residues long. V lost 0 bases, J lost 7 bases, and 12 bases lay in between. The CDR3 reads CASSQDEPLGTQYF. The CDR3 coding sequence is TGTGCCAGCAGCCAAGATGAGCCCTTAGGGACCCAGTACTTC.

This clonotype was seen a handful of times. This chain uses TRBV18 with TRBJ2-1; TRBD1 aligns across 12 bases. CDR3 size: 16 residues. J was trimmed by 4 bases and V by 0 bases; bases with no gene match: 1. Germline V CDR1 and CDR2: KGHSH, LQKENI. The CDR3 reads CASSPPGQGAYNEQFF. The DNA for the CDR3 is TGTGCCAGCTCACCACCGGGACAGGGGGCTTACAATGAGCAGTTCTTC.

In its sample, this clonotype was seen a few times. This chain connects TRBV12-3 or TRBV12-4 to TRBJ2-3, with 7 positions matching TRBD1. The CDR3 spans 16 residues. The J segment lost 6 bases and the V segment lost 7 bases, leaving 16 bases of the junction unmatched. DNA of the CDR3: TGTGCCAGCAACCAACAGGGGTTAGGCGGGTGGGATACGCAGTATTTT. Translation: CASNQQGLGGWDTQYF.

This clonotype was observed a few times. The rearrangement uses TRBV20-1 and TRBJ1-3, with D hard to call. The ends were cut back, 0 bases at V and 2 bases at J, with 14 bases in the middle. Germline V CDR1 and CDR2: DFQATT, SNEGSKA (reference sequence). CDR3 size: 16 residues. The CDR3 coding sequence is TGCAGTGCTAGAGAAGCGATAGGTCGGACTGGAAACACCATATATTTT. It encodes CSAREAIGRTGNTIYF.

This clonotype occurred a few times. This rearrangement joins TRBV20-1 to TRBJ1-6; no firm D call. In germline, CDR1 is DFQATT, CDR2 SNEGSKA (reference sequence). The CDR3 runs to 12 residues. V lost 0 bases to trimming and J lost 9 bases, with 6 bases between them. The CDR3 sequence: CSAREAGSPLHF. The CDR3 DNA reads as TGCAGTGCTAGAGAAGCAGGTTCACCCCTCCACTTT.

The chain employs TRBV27 and TRBJ1-5, with TRBD1 matching over 8 bases. The CDR3 runs to 19 residues. Germline CDR1 is MNHEY and CDR2 is SMNVEV (reference sequence). Unmatched junction bases numbered 20, after V lost 8 bases and J lost 2 bases. The CDR3 nucleotides are TGTGCCAGCCCCTATCGCGGACAGGGCCCGCGGTGGGGCAATCAGCCCCAGCATTTT. Translation: CASPYRGQGPRWGNQPQHF.

This chain connects TRBV28 to TRBJ2-1, with D unresolved. V was cut by 5 bases and J by 6 bases, with 14 bases left in between. Germline V lookup: CDR1 MDHEN, CDR2 SYDVKM. The CDR3 totals 14 residues. CDR3: CASSPLGVTNEQFF. CDR3 nucleotides: TGTGCCAGCAGTCCCCTTGGGGTGACCAATGAGCAGTTCTTC. Full variable domain (missing parts from reference TRBV28 and TRBJ2-1): DVKVTQSSRYLVKRTGEKVFLECVQDMDHENMFWYRQDPGLGLRLIYFSYDVKMKEKGDIPEGYSVSREKKERFSLILESASTNQTSMYLCASSPLGVTNEQFFGPGTRLTVL.

The V call is TRBV10-2, the J call TRBJ2-2, with unresolved D. The CDR3 contains 14 residues. Germline V gene lookup returns CDR1 WSHSY and CDR2 SAAADI. V shed 4 bases and J shed 1 base, with 7 bases lying between them. CDR3 protein: CASSARRNTGELFF. The CDR3 bases are TGCGCCAGCAGTGCGCGCAGGAACACCGGGGAGCTGTTTTTT.

The V call is TRBV7-2, the J call TRBJ2-1; D is ambiguous. Deletions cut 5 bases from V and 9 bases from J, with 11 bases between. This CDR3 is built from 12 residues. Looked up from germline, CDR1 is SGHTA and CDR2 is FQGNSA. The DNA for the CDR3 is TGTGCCAGCAGCCCCTCAAACAGTGAGCAGTTCTTC. This gives the protein CASSPSNSEQFF.

The chain recombines TRBV6-1 with TRBJ1-3, with TRBD1 matching over 7 bases. The CDR3 runs to 11 residues. J gave up 13 bases and V 4 bases, and 4 bases lay outside the gene matches. The germline V gene encodes CDR1 MNHNS and CDR2 SASEGT. The CDR3: CASSVGQLIYF. The CDR3 nucleotides are TGTGCCAGCAGTGTGGGACAGCTAATATATTTT.

This clonotype showed up just a few times. The chain employs TRBV6-4 and TRBJ2-2, with TRBD1 matching over 7 bases. Per germline, CDR1 MRHNA and CDR2 SNTAGT. J was trimmed by 1 base and V by 7 bases; bases with no gene match: 6. The CDR3 covers 15 residues. This CDR3 is CASNNNRGNTGELFF. CDR3 DNA: TGTGCCAGCAACAATAACAGGGGGAACACCGGGGAGCTGTTTTTT.

This clonotype was detected only a few times. This chain joins TRBV28 and TRBJ1-5; no definite D call. The CDR3 length is 13 residues. The germline gives CDR1 MDHEN, CDR2 SYDVKM. V lost 6 bases, J lost 5 bases, and 11 bases lay in between. The CDR3 here is CASRSRMYQPQHF. The CDR3, as DNA: TGTGCCAGCAGATCTCGAATGTATCAGCCCCAGCATTTT.

This clonotype has a handful of counts. The chain combines TRBV5-1 with TRBJ2-5; 11 nucleotides line up with TRBD1. Trimming at V came to 3 bases and at J to 2 bases, leaving 3 bases not matched to a gene. The germline V gene encodes CDR1 SGHRS and CDR2 YFSETQ. The CDR3 totals 15 residues. This CDR3 reads CASSSGQGGQETQYF. Here the CDR3 DNA reads TGCGCCAGCAGCTCGGGACAGGGGGGGCAAGAGACCCAGTACTTC.

This clonotype was counted a few times. The chain recombines TRBV29-1 with TRBJ2-3; tentatively, D is TRBD2 (6 bases). The CDR3 is made up of 13 amino acids. Between the trimmed V and J ends, which lost 5 bases and 2 bases, there was a span of 11 bases. CDR1 is SQVTM and CDR2 is ANQGSEA in the germline V gene. The CDR3 loop reads CSVLEGHTDTQYF. The CDR3 DNA sequence: TGCAGCGTTTTGGAGGGGCACACAGATACGCAGTATTTT.

This clonotype came up a few times. The chain uses TRBV5-1 and TRBJ1-5; D gene ambiguous. Germline CDR1 SGHRS, CDR2 YFSETQ. The CDR3 covers 14 residues. The V and J ends lost 5 bases and 0 bases respectively, with 9 bases between them. The CDR3 region is CASRADFSNQPQHF. The CDR3 DNA follows: TGCGCCAGCAGGGCAGACTTTAGCAATCAGCCCCAGCATTTT.

The V call is TRBV3-1, the J call TRBJ1-5; no definite D call. Germline CDR1 reads LGHDT; CDR2 reads YNNKEL (reference sequence). This CDR3 has 12 residues. With 5 bases removed from V and 7 bases from J, the gap between germline ends came to 9 bases. CDR3 loop: CASSSLGQPQHF. CDR3 DNA: TGTGCCAGCAGCTCCCTCGGCCAGCCCCAGCATTTT.